The 9 T cell receptor beta chains reported below all come from one sample, sequenced in a study of Ad26.COV2.S vaccination and SARS-CoV-2 variants. Treatment: 19 received Ad26.COV2.S at low or high dose, single or two shots; several received placebo; per-sample allocation not given. Specimen acquisition occurred on day 63 following the initial vaccine or placebo injection. Sequencing was performed with immunoSEQ multiplex PCR; in TCRdb, only in-frame clones are kept and a portion is missing. The table includes 240,000 or so clones, more than 75% detected once. The sample here was peripheral blood, taken in a trial of Ad26.COV2.S vaccine versus placebo. The origin of the receptors is a person between 18 and 65 years old who received the Ad26.COV2.S COVID-19 vaccine or a placebo.

In its sample, this clone was seen a few times. The V gene is TRBV7-9, the J gene TRBJ2-7; maybe TRBD1 (7 bases). Deletions cut 5 bases from V and 1 base from J, with 15 bases between. Looked up from germline, CDR1 is SEHNR and CDR2 is FQNEAQ (reference sequence). The CDR3 length is 15 residues. The CDR3 nucleotides are TGTGCCAGCAGCCGCCGACAGGGAGGTTCCTACGAGCAGTACTTC. Amino acids: CASSRRQGGSYEQYF.

The table lists this clone with a few counts. CDR3 protein: CAWTRETYEQYF. The CDR3 DNA reads TGTGCCTGGACACGGGAGACCTACGAGCAGTACTTC. V is TRBV30 and J is TRBJ2-7; TRBD2 is a possible D gene (6 bases). This CDR3 is built from 12 residues. Germline assignment: CDR1 GTSNPN and CDR2 SVGIG (reference sequence). With 4 bases removed from V and 2 bases from J, the gap between germline ends came to 9 bases. Combining the CDR3 with reference TRBV30 and TRBJ2-7 gives the whole variable domain SQTIHQWPATLVQPVGSPLSLECTVEGTSNPNLYWYRQAAGRGLQLLFYSVGIGQISSEVPQNLSASRPQDRQFILSSKKLLLSDSGFYLCAWTRETYEQYFGPGTRLTVT.

V is TRBV3-1 (or the pseudogene TRBV3-2) and J is TRBJ1-2; D remains unclear. V lost 1 base to trimming and J lost 8 bases, with 14 bases between them. CDR1 is LGHDT, CDR2 YNNKEL, per germline (reference sequence). The CDR3 is made up of 14 amino acids. CDR3 loop: CASSQGTSPGGYTF. The DNA of the CDR3 is TGTGCCAGCAGCCAAGGGACTAGTCCTGGGGGCTACACCTTC.

This sequence joins TRBV5-4 and TRBJ1-2; TRBD1 matches at 9 bases. The CDR3 totals 14 residues. V dropped 2 bases and J dropped 7; count of bases not matched to a gene: 6. Looked up from germline, CDR1 is SGHNT and CDR2 is YYREEE (reference sequence). CDR3: CASSLTGGGGGYTF. CDR3 DNA: TGTGCCAGCAGCTTAACAGGGGGCGGCGGTGGCTACACCTTC. Full variable domain (rest looked up from reference TRBV5-4 and TRBJ1-2): ETGVTQSPTHLIKTRGQQVTLRCSSQSGHNTVSWYQQALGQGPQFIFQYYREEENGRGNFPPRFSGLQFPNYSSELNVNALELDDSALYLCASSLTGGGGGYTFGSGTRLTVV.

The chain links TRBV6-5 to TRBJ2-1; 11 bases map to TRBD2. The V segment lost 2 bases and the J segment 7 bases; nucleotides outside the gene matches: 4. This CDR3 is 15 amino acids long. CDR1 and CDR2 from the germline V gene are MNHEY and SVGAGI. The CDR3 sequence is CASSYHGTSGNEQFF. CDR3 nucleotide sequence: TGTGCCAGCAGTTACCACGGGACTAGCGGAAATGAGCAGTTCTTC.

Remarks on this clone: The sample holds other DNA sequences that translate to the same CDR3. The V call is TRBV4-2, the J call TRBJ1-5, with D hard to call. CDR1 and CDR2 from the germline V gene are LGHNA and YNFKEQ. The V and J ends lost 0 bases and 0 bases respectively, with 9 bases between them. The length of the CDR3 is 16 residues. CDR3 DNA: TGTGCCAGCAGCCAAGATATGGGAATTAGCAATCAGCCCCAGCATTTT. It codes for CASSQDMGISNQPQHF.

This clone was observed a few times. This chain uses TRBV19 with TRBJ2-3, with D hard to call. The CDR3 sequence is 13 residues long. From germline, CDR1 is LNHDA and CDR2 SQIVND (reference sequence). With 1 base removed from V and 9 bases from J, the gap between germline ends came to 11 bases. The CDR3 DNA reads TGTGCCAGTAGTATAGTAAAGGCAGTCACGCAGTATTTT. As protein: CASSIVKAVTQYF.

The chain links TRBV6-5 to TRBJ2-2, with TRBD2 matching 8 bases. Trimming cost V 8 bases and J 6 bases; bases outside gene matches: 11. Germline V lookup: CDR1 MNHEY, CDR2 SVGAGI. The CDR3 runs to 15 residues. This CDR3 reads CASQAGAIGAGELFF. The CDR3 DNA is TGTGCCAGCCAAGCGGGGGCGATTGGGGCCGGGGAGCTGTTTTTT.

The chain recombines TRBV25-1 with TRBJ1-1; D ambiguous. Trimming cost V 3 bases and J 5 bases, with 10 bases left between them. Germline V gene lookup returns CDR1 MGHDK and CDR2 SYGVNS. CDR3 length equals 13 residues. CDR3 region: CASSDFGVTEAFF. The CDR3 region has the DNA TGTGCCAGCAGTGATTTCGGGGTAACTGAAGCTTTCTTT. The full variable domain, with the rest looked up from reference TRBV25-1 and TRBJ1-1, is EADIYQTPRYLVIGTGKKITLECSQTMGHDKMYWYQQDPGMELHLIHYSYGVNSTEKGDLSSESTVSRIRTEHFPLTLESARPSHTSQYLCASSDFGVTEAFFGQGTRLTVV.